The 8 T cell receptor beta chains in this list originate from one sample, sequenced in a study of neurological immune-mediated disorders. TCRdb analysed the 5' RACE reads with MiXCR anew, one entry per CDR3 protein. Of around 44,000 distinct CDR3 sequences listed, more than 14% are singletons. Input material: CD4+ T cells from blood. The origin of the receptors is a woman aged 55 to 70 with HTLV-1-associated myelopathy (HAM/TSP).

The rearrangement links TRBV20-1 to TRBJ2-1, with 9 bases lining up with TRBD1. Unmatched junction bases numbered 4, after V lost 3 bases and J lost 10 bases. The CDR3 has 12 residues. Germline lookup yields CDR1 DFQATT and CDR2 SNEGSKA (reference sequence). DNA for the CDR3: TGCAGTGCTAGCCGGACAGGGGAGGAGCAGTTCTTC. This codes for CSASRTGEEQFF.

This clonotype has just a few counts. A much larger clone lies a single base off, so this may be a read error. This chain joins TRBV11-2 and TRBJ2-5; no clear D. Trimming stripped 4 bases from V and 2 bases from J, with 11 bases between. Germline CDR1 is SGHAT and CDR2 is FQNNGV. This CDR3 comprises 14 residues. CDR3 region: CASSSTLRQETQYF. The CDR3 DNA follows: TGTGCCAGCAGCTCTACCCTCAGACAAGAGACCCAGTACTTC.

This clonotype was seen at least ten times. The rearrangement joins TRBV30 to TRBJ2-7; 11 bases match TRBD1. There are 12 residues in the CDR3. The germline CDR1 and CDR2 sequences are GTSNPN and SVGIG (reference sequence). J gave up 4 bases and V 8 bases, and 4 bases lay outside the gene matches. For the CDR3, the DNA is TGTGCCGGGGGGACAGGGGGATACGAGCAGTACTTC. It translates to CAGGTGGYEQYF.

This clonotype was seen many times. The chain recombines TRBV12-3 or TRBV12-4 with TRBJ2-6; D ambiguous. V was cut by 6 bases and J by 1 base, with 13 bases left in between. The CDR3 sequence is 16 residues long. CDR3 sequence reads: CASSKRSGSGANVLTF. The CDR3 DNA reads as TGTGCCAGCAGCAAAAGATCGGGTTCTGGGGCCAACGTCCTGACTTTC.

This clonotype was detected ten times or more. The V call is TRBV6-5, the J call TRBJ2-6, with D perhaps matching TRBD1 (5 bases). V lost 6 bases to trimming and J lost 0 bases, with 9 bases between them. The CDR3 is 15 residues long. CDR1 and CDR2 (germline): MNHEY, SVGAGI. The CDR3 here is CASRQTDSGANVLTF. Written as DNA, the CDR3 is TGTGCCAGCAGACAGACAGACTCTGGGGCCAACGTCCTGACTTTC.

J is TRBJ2-1 and V is TRBV20-1; 10 bases align to TRBD2. The CDR3 is made up of 18 amino acids. CDR1 and CDR2 from the germline V gene are DFQATT and SNEGSKA (reference sequence). V lost 3 bases, J lost 9 bases, and 20 bases stayed unmatched. CDR3 in amino acids: CSARDPGTSVVAGGEQFF. The CDR3 nucleotides read TGCAGTGCTAGGGATCCCGGGACTAGCGTGGTGGCAGGCGGTGAGCAGTTCTTC.

This clonotype was detected many times. V and J are TRBV11-2 and TRBJ1-2, with D uncertain. There are 16 residues in the CDR3. V was pared by 4 bases and J by 5 bases, with 20 bases between. CDR1 is SGHAT, CDR2 FQNNGV, per germline. The CDR3 nucleotides read TGTGCCAGCAGCTCCATGGTCGGTGCTATGGGGTATGGCTACACCTTC. Encoded protein: CASSSMVGAMGYGYTF.

There are many counts of this clonotype. The rearrangement links TRBV19 to TRBJ1-2; the D is unclear. Germline V lookup: CDR1 LNHDA, CDR2 SQIVND (reference sequence). The V gene lost 7 bases and the J gene lost 8 bases, with 11 bases spanning the gap. CDR3 size: 11 residues. The CDR3 loop is CASIGLRGYTF. The CDR3 DNA is TGTGCCAGTATAGGCCTCAGAGGCTACACCTTC.